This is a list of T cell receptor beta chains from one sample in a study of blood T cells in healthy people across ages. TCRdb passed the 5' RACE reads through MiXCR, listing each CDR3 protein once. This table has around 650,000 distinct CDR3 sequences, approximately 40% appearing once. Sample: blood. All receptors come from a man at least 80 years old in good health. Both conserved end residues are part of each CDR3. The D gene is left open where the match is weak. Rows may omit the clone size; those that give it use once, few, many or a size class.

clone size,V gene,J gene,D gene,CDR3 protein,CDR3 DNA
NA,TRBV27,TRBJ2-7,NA,CASSLTGAGPISYEQYF,TGTGCCAGCAGTTTAACGGGGGCAGGACCGATCTCCTACGAGCAGTACTTC
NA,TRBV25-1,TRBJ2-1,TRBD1,CASRAKGQGYNGQFF,TGTGCCAGCAGGGCTAAGGGACAGGGCTACAATGGGCAGTTCTTC
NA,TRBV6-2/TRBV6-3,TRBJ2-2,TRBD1,CASSYGTGTGVAGELFF,TGTGCCAGCAGTTACGGGACCGGGACAGGGGTTGCCGGGGAGCTGTTTTTT
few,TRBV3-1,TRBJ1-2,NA,CASSQGTRRVTGYTF,TGTGCCAGCAGCCAAGGTACCAGGCGCGTTACTGGCTACACCTTC
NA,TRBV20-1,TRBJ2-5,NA,CSASRLNTVTQYF,TGCAGTGCTAGTCGACTAAACACAGTGACCCAGTACTTC
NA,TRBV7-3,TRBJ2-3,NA,CASSYDGYTQYF,TGTGCCAGCAGCTACGACGGTTATACGCAGTATTTT
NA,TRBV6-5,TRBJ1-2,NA,CASSYSIQGLSGYTF,TGTGCCAGCAGTTACTCAATTCAGGGCTTGAGTGGCTACACCTTC
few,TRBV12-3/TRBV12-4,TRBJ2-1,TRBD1,CASSRRDRGLANEQFF,TGTGCCAGCAGTCGCAGGGACAGGGGGCTGGCCAATGAGCAGTTCTTC
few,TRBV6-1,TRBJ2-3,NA,CASFAVGTQYF,TGTGCCAGCTTCGCCGTCGGTACGCAGTATTTT
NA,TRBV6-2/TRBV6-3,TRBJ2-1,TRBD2,CASSYGTSGLYNEQFF,TGTGCCAGCAGTTATGGGACTAGCGGGCTCTACAATGAGCAGTTCTTC
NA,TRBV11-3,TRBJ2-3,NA,CASSFGDAGTDTQYF,TGTGCCAGCAGCTTCGGCGACGCGGGCACAGATACGCAGTATTTT
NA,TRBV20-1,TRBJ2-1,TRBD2,CSARDQMGRAGYNEQFF,TGCAGTGCTAGAGATCAGATGGGGAGGGCAGGCTACAATGAGCAGTTCTTC
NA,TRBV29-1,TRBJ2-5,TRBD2,CSVEGASGGFQETQYF,TGCAGCGTTGAAGGGGCTAGCGGGGGTTTCCAAGAGACCCAGTACTTC
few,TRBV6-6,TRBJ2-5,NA,CASRTDVETQYF,TGTGCCAGCAGGACGGACGTAGAGACCCAGTACTTC
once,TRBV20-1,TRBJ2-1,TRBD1,CSAARDRAAYNEQFF,TGCAGTGCTGCGAGGGACAGGGCAGCTTACAATGAGCAGTTCTTC
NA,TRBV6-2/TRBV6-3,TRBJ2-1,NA,CASSDRLGDYNEQFF,TGTGCCAGCAGTGATCGGCTTGGGGACTACAATGAGCAGTTCTTC
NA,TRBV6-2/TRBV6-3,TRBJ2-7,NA,CASSYGSTEQYF,TGTGCCAGCAGTTACGGGAGTACCGAGCAGTACTTC
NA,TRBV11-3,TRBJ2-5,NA,CASSVNKETQYF,TGTGCCAGCTCAGTGAACAAAGAGACCCAGTACTTC
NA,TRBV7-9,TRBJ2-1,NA,CASSRVSRDNEQFF,TGTGCCAGCAGCCGAGTTTCGAGGGACAATGAGCAGTTCTTC
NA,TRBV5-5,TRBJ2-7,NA,CASSLTSTIYEQYF,TGTGCCAGCAGCTTGACTAGTACCATCTACGAGCAGTACTTC
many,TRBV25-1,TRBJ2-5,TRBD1,CASSEPRTGQETQYF,TGTGCCAGCAGTGAACCCAGGACAGGCCAAGAGACCCAGTACTTC
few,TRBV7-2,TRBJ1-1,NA,CASSLRQNTEAFF,TGTGCCAGCAGTTTGCGACAGAACACTGAAGCTTTCTTT
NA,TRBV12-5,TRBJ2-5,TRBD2,CASGPGLAGGGETQYF,TGTGCTAGTGGTCCGGGACTAGCGGGGGGAGGAGAGACCCAGTACTTC
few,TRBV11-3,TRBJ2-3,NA,CASSFTRDTDTQYF,TGTGCCAGCAGCTTTACCCGCGACACAGATACGCAGTATTTT
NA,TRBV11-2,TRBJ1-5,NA,CASSPLGRGFGNQPQHF,TGTGCCAGCAGCCCGCTCGGCAGGGGATTCGGGAATCAGCCCCAGCATTTT
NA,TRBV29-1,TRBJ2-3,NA,CSETQGGVDTQYF,TGCAGCGAGACACAGGGAGGAGTAGATACGCAGTATTTT
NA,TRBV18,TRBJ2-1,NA,CASSPGTDSYNERYF,TGTGCCAGCTCACCCGGAACTGACTCCTACAATGAGCGGTACTTC
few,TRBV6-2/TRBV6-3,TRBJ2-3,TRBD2,CASSPGRGGSDTQYF,TGTGCCAGCAGTCCCGGACGGGGGGGCTCAGATACGCAGTATTTT
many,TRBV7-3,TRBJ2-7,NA,CASSLTSGPYEQYF,TGTGCCAGCAGCTTAACTAGCGGACCCTACGAGCAGTACTTC
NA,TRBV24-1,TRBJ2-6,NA,CATSAPSFGQISGANVLTF,TGTGCCACCAGTGCCCCCTCCTTTGGACAGATCTCTGGGGCCAACGTCCTGACTTTC
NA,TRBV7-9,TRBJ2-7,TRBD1,CASSKWDRENYEQYF,TGTGCCAGCAGCAAGTGGGACAGGGAAAACTACGAGCAGTACTTC
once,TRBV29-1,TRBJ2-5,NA,CSASPSGGETQYF,TGCAGCGCCTCCCCGTCTGGGGGGGAGACCCAGTACTTC
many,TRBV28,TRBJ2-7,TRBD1,CASITPKGASYEQYF,TGTGCCAGCATCACCCCAAAGGGGGCGAGCTACGAGCAGTACTTC
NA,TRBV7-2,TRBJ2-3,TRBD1,CASSVARDSTQYF,TGTGCCAGCAGCGTAGCTCGGGACAGTACGCAGTATTTT
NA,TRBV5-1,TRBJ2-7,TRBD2,CASSVSGLAGEQYF,TGCGCCAGCAGCGTGAGCGGACTAGCGGGGGAGCAGTACTTC
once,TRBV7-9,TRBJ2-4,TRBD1,CASSSAPGQGIQYF,TGTGCCAGCAGCTCCGCCCCGGGACAGGGGATTCAGTACTTC
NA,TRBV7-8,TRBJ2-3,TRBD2,CASSLAGGPASTQYF,TGTGCCAGCAGCTTAGCGGGAGGGCCCGCTTCTACGCAGTATTTT
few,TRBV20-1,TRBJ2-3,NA,CSATGGDRRWDTQYF,TGCAGTGCTACCGGGGGGGACAGACGATGGGATACGCAGTATTTT
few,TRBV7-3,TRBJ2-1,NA,CASSLAAQVGEQFF,TGTGCCAGCAGCCTGGCGGCCCAAGTCGGTGAGCAGTTCTTC